These T cell receptor beta chains were read from a single sample in a study of T cell changes during pregnancy in multiple sclerosis. Method: immunoSEQ multiplex PCR; TCRdb's copy keeps in-frame clones and lacks some. The sample has 60,000 to 90,000 clones, around 93% seen once; the top ten hold just over 2.5%. Sample: peripheral blood, taken after pregnancy. The source of these receptors is a female donor in good health, enrolled as a control in a pregnancy study. CDR3s include the opening cysteine and the closing phenylalanine or tryptophan. The size field is filled for only some rows; it gives once, few, many or a size class.

v_call: TRBV21-1; clone_size: -; j_call: TRBJ2-1; cdr3_length: 14; cdr3_aa: CASSIAGGHNEQFF
v_call: TRBV7-8; clone_size: -; j_call: TRBJ1-4; cdr3_length: 16; cdr3_aa: CASSNFPDRANEKLFF
v_call: TRBV30; clone_size: -; j_call: TRBJ2-3; cdr3_length: 14; cdr3_aa: CAWSKQGITDTQYF
v_call: TRBV15; clone_size: -; j_call: TRBJ2-5; cdr3_length: 14; cdr3_aa: CATSKAGGRETQYF
v_call: TRBV7-9; clone_size: -; j_call: TRBJ2-7; cdr3_length: 17; cdr3_aa: CASSLDQRGPDVYEQYF
v_call: TRBV7-8; clone_size: -; j_call: TRBJ1-2; cdr3_length: 15; cdr3_aa: CASSAAPDTRYGYTF
v_call: TRBV7-2; clone_size: -; j_call: TRBJ2-7; cdr3_length: 12; cdr3_aa: CASSLQGYEQYF
v_call: TRBV7-9; clone_size: -; j_call: TRBJ2-3; cdr3_length: 15; cdr3_aa: CASSLVWSGTDTQYF
v_call: TRBV28; clone_size: -; j_call: TRBJ2-1; cdr3_length: 14; cdr3_aa: CASSLRQGLGEQFF
v_call: TRBV9; clone_size: -; j_call: TRBJ2-4; cdr3_length: 17; cdr3_aa: CASSGRLAGGTKNIQYF
v_call: TRBV7-8; clone_size: once; j_call: TRBJ1-2; cdr3_length: 12; cdr3_aa: CASSYSNYGYTF
v_call: TRBV4-2; clone_size: -; j_call: TRBJ1-2; cdr3_length: 17; cdr3_aa: CASSQEGPRTGSEGCTF
v_call: TRBV28; clone_size: -; j_call: TRBJ1-3; cdr3_length: 14; cdr3_aa: CASSLHSRGNTIYF
v_call: TRBV29-1; clone_size: medium-sized; j_call: TRBJ2-1; cdr3_length: 13; cdr3_aa: CSVEGTGLNEQFF
v_call: TRBV7-3; clone_size: -; j_call: TRBJ2-6; cdr3_length: 18; cdr3_aa: CASSMVAGEGPGANVLTF
v_call: TRBV10-3; clone_size: -; j_call: TRBJ1-5; cdr3_length: 13; cdr3_aa: CATGTGWNQPQHF
v_call: TRBV10-3; clone_size: once; j_call: TRBJ1-1; cdr3_length: 16; cdr3_aa: CAISESQGAANTEAFF
v_call: TRBV28; clone_size: -; j_call: TRBJ2-7; cdr3_length: 13; cdr3_aa: CASSLPSESSEYF
v_call: TRBV23-1; clone_size: -; j_call: TRBJ1-6; cdr3_length: 15; cdr3_aa: CASSRPDLYNSPLHF
v_call: TRBV6-6; clone_size: -; j_call: TRBJ1-3; cdr3_length: 14; cdr3_aa: CASSPRQDGNTIYF
v_call: TRBV5-4; clone_size: -; j_call: TRBJ2-5; cdr3_length: 15; cdr3_aa: CASSLTSGTGETQYF
v_call: TRBV5-6; clone_size: once; j_call: TRBJ2-7; cdr3_length: 11; cdr3_aa: CASSLVAEQYF
v_call: TRBV4-1; clone_size: -; j_call: TRBJ1-2; cdr3_length: 13; cdr3_aa: CASSHGSGGGYTF
v_call: TRBV18; clone_size: -; j_call: TRBJ2-7; cdr3_length: 14; cdr3_aa: CASSGSRTSYEQYF
v_call: TRBV5-1; clone_size: -; j_call: TRBJ2-1; cdr3_length: 15; cdr3_aa: CASSRAGGPYNEQFF
v_call: TRBV28; clone_size: -; j_call: TRBJ1-2; cdr3_length: 15; cdr3_aa: CASSLSSGQDYGYTF
v_call: TRBV18; clone_size: -; j_call: TRBJ1-1; cdr3_length: 13; cdr3_aa: CASSPMGGTEAFF
v_call: TRBV7-9; clone_size: -; j_call: TRBJ2-3; cdr3_length: 15; cdr3_aa: CASSLGGGATDTQYF
v_call: TRBV7-9; clone_size: -; j_call: TRBJ1-5; cdr3_length: 15; cdr3_aa: CASSEGGKSNQPQHF
v_call: TRBV7-2; clone_size: -; j_call: TRBJ2-3; cdr3_length: 18; cdr3_aa: CASSLDSSAGGSTDTQYF
v_call: TRBV4-1; clone_size: -; j_call: TRBJ2-1; cdr3_length: 16; cdr3_aa: CASTHTDREKIDEQFF
v_call: TRBV27; clone_size: -; j_call: TRBJ2-7; cdr3_length: 13; cdr3_aa: CASRRGASYEQYF
v_call: TRBV30; clone_size: -; j_call: TRBJ2-7; cdr3_length: 12; cdr3_aa: CAWSRGGYEQYF
v_call: TRBV18; clone_size: -; j_call: TRBJ1-2; cdr3_length: 15; cdr3_aa: CASSPNRTPARGYTF
v_call: TRBV4-2; clone_size: -; j_call: TRBJ2-1; cdr3_length: 17; cdr3_aa: CASSQGPGLAGLNEQFF
v_call: TRBV2; clone_size: -; j_call: TRBJ1-1; cdr3_length: 16; cdr3_aa: CASSPWAGGMNTEAFF
v_call: TRBV5-1; clone_size: -; j_call: TRBJ1-2; cdr3_length: 14; cdr3_aa: CASSLEGANYGYTF
v_call: TRBV2; clone_size: -; j_call: TRBJ2-7; cdr3_length: 13; cdr3_aa: CANRQGAGSEQYF
v_call: TRBV2; clone_size: -; j_call: TRBJ2-3; cdr3_length: 12; cdr3_aa: CASRLDSDTQYF
v_call: TRBV19; clone_size: -; j_call: TRBJ2-5; cdr3_length: 16; cdr3_aa: CASSIGTAPLHETQYF
v_call: TRBV28; clone_size: -; j_call: TRBJ2-7; cdr3_length: 13; cdr3_aa: CASTDTGTYEQYF
v_call: TRBV19; clone_size: -; j_call: TRBJ2-2; cdr3_length: 20; cdr3_aa: CASSIVLKLLAGARTGELFF
v_call: TRBV2; clone_size: -; j_call: TRBJ2-2; cdr3_length: 20; cdr3_aa: CASSERGLTSGVVNTGELFF
v_call: TRBV6-6; clone_size: -; j_call: TRBJ2-1; cdr3_length: 14; cdr3_aa: CASRSHNGGNEQFF
v_call: TRBV27; clone_size: once; j_call: TRBJ1-3; cdr3_length: 14; cdr3_aa: CASSPGAKGNTIYF
v_call: TRBV7-9; clone_size: -; j_call: TRBJ2-3; cdr3_length: 13; cdr3_aa: CASSLEARGGRYF
v_call: TRBV5-4; clone_size: -; j_call: TRBJ2-5; cdr3_length: 15; cdr3_aa: CASSLGPAGRETQYF
v_call: TRBV7-2; clone_size: -; j_call: TRBJ1-3; cdr3_length: 15; cdr3_aa: CASSPGQISGNTIYF
v_call: TRBV6-5; clone_size: -; j_call: TRBJ2-7; cdr3_length: 13; cdr3_aa: CASSQGGGYEQYF
v_call: TRBV19; clone_size: -; j_call: TRBJ2-1; cdr3_length: 16; cdr3_aa: CASSILAESSYNEQFF
v_call: TRBV18; clone_size: -; j_call: TRBJ1-1; cdr3_length: 11; cdr3_aa: CASSPLTEAFF